The present entry profiles one T cell receptor (beta chain) with its context. Its antigen is not known. Negatively enriched CD4+ T cells were divided by CD45RA into naive and memory. The assay was immunoSEQ multiplex PCR, and TCRdb's table has in-frame clones only and misses some. Of some 1 million clones in the sample, 65% to 75% were seen once. This sample is part of a study of shared clonotypes between healthy human individuals. V was trimmed by 1 base and J by 1 base, leaving 7 bases between them. The CDR3 covers 13 residues. The V gene's germline CDR1 is SQVTM and CDR2 ANQGSEA. Study results and limitations: Donors were few, which limited the genetic and exposure-history diversity represented. Between a few donors, naive CD4 clonotypes were shared at a level of about 5.3%.

The TCR sequence derives from a young man in good health. This chain links TRBV29-1 with TRBJ1-1; D uncertain. Material for sequencing was memory CD4+ T cells sorted from blood. Stated subset: CD45RA-negative fraction. The CDR3 sequence is CSVEVAQNTEAFF. CDR3 nucleotides: TGCAGCGTTGAAGTAGCCCAGAACACTGAAGCTTTCTTT.